One sample yielded the 14 T cell receptor beta chains listed below, sequenced in a study of blood T cells in healthy people across ages. A sample-barcoded 5' primer and a J-beta primer mix were used in a second PCR of roughly 6 to 12 cycles. TCRdb recomputed calls from the 5' RACE reads with MiXCR, one row per CDR3 protein. The data hold some 640,000 distinct CDR3 sequences, with less than 35% observed a single time. Sequencing input: blood. All receptors come from a woman of 80 years or more in good health.

This clonotype was recorded many times. The chain employs TRBV20-1 and TRBJ1-2; 9 bases line up with TRBD1. V dropped 5 bases and J dropped 5; count of bases not matched to a gene: 9. CDR3 length equals 14 residues. The germline gives CDR1 DFQATT, CDR2 SNEGSKA (reference sequence). CDR3 DNA: TGCAGTGCTCCGGCAGACAGGGGGAGATATGGCTACACCTTC. It translates to CSAPADRGRYGYTF.

This clonotype was observed a handful of times. The CDR3 sequence: CASSLSPGQVEPQHF. CDR3 coding DNA: TGCGCCAGCAGCCTGTCTCCGGGACAGGTTGAGCCCCAGCATTTT. The chain recombines TRBV5-1 with TRBJ1-5; TRBD1 matches at 8 bases. Germline values: CDR1 SGHRS, CDR2 YFSETQ. The CDR3 has 15 amino acids. J gave up 8 bases and V 4 bases, and 11 bases lay outside the gene matches.

The sample holds many counts of this clonotype. The chain links TRBV10-3 to TRBJ2-1; the D gene could be TRBD1 or TRBD2 (5 bases each). CDR1 is ENHRY, CDR2 SYGVKD, per germline. There are 14 residues in the CDR3. Trimming shortened V by 4 bases and J by 7 bases, and 14 bases separated the two germline ends. This CDR3 is CAISGLGDDNEQFF. The CDR3 coding sequence is TGTGCCATCAGTGGGTTAGGGGACGATAATGAGCAGTTCTTC.

The rearrangement links TRBV11-2 to TRBJ1-2, with TRBD1 as a possible D gene (5 bases). The CDR3 covers 15 residues. Germline V gene sequence: CDR1 SGHAT, CDR2 FQNNGV. V was shortened by 1 base and J by 5 bases, with 14 bases between the two germline ends. CDR3 region: CASSLGSRRGYGYTF. CDR3 DNA: TGTGCCAGCAGCTTAGGCTCACGCCGGGGGTATGGCTACACCTTC.

At least ten counts were recorded for this clonotype. The rearrangement joins TRBV7-2 to TRBJ2-7, with 9 bases lining up with TRBD2. Trimming at V came to 6 bases and at J to 0 bases, leaving 9 bases not matched to a gene. CDR3 length: 16 residues. CDR1 is SGHTA, CDR2 FQGNSA, per germline. DNA for the CDR3: TGTGCCAGCAGGTACGAGACTAGCGGAAGCTCCTACGAGCAGTACTTC. As protein: CASRYETSGSSYEQYF.

There are many counts of this clonotype. The chain combines TRBV7-3 with TRBJ2-7; 10 nucleotides align to TRBD1. Germline V CDR1 and CDR2: SGHTA, FQGTGA. The CDR3 sequence is 14 residues long. The V gene end was trimmed by 5 bases and the J gene end by 2 bases; junction bases not matched to a gene: 3. The CDR3 protein is CASSPDRGAYEQYF. CDR3 sequence (DNA): TGTGCCAGCAGCCCGGACAGGGGGGCCTACGAGCAGTACTTC. Full variable domain (remainder filled in from reference TRBV7-3 and TRBJ2-7): GAGVSQTPSNKVTEKGKYVELRCDPISGHTALYWYRQSLGQGPEFLIYFQGTGAADDSGLPNDRFFAVRPEGSVSTLKIQRTERGDSAVYLCASSPDRGAYEQYFGPGTRLTVT.

DNA for the CDR3: TGCGCCAGCAGCCAGCTTGGCAGCTACGAGCAGTACTTC. This translates into CASSQLGSYEQYF. The genes are TRBV4-1 and TRBJ2-4; no firm D call. The end of the DNA is better explained by TRBJ2-7, so the J call may be wrong. Germline V gives CDR1 MGHRA, CDR2 YSYEKL. This CDR3 spans 13 amino acids.

CDR3 sequence reads: CSVSVGSKTEQYF. The CDR3 region has the DNA TGCAGCGTGTCGGTCGGGTCTAAGACTGAGCAGTACTTC. This chain links TRBV29-1 with TRBJ2-5; D unclear. Trimming left V 6 bases short and J 11 bases short, with 22 bases between. The CDR3 totals 13 residues. Per the germline V gene, CDR1 is SQVTM and CDR2 is ANQGSEA.

This clonotype was observed at least ten times. With a much larger clone just one base away, this may be a read error. The chain recombines TRBV10-3 with TRBJ2-1; 7 bases match TRBD1. TRBJ2-7 matches the DNA end more closely, so the J call is doubtful. CDR1 ENHRY and CDR2 SYGVKD come from the germline V gene. This CDR3 contains 16 residues. CDR3 nucleotide sequence: TGTGCCATCAGTGTACAGGGGTGGGACAGCTACAATGAGCAGTACTTC. Translating gives CAISVQGWDSYNEQYF.

Ten or more counts support this clonotype. The CDR3 spells CATSRAGGFDTQYF. In nucleotides, the CDR3 is TGTGCCACCAGCAGAGCTGGGGGTTTTGATACGCAGTATTTT. This chain uses TRBV15 with TRBJ2-3; either TRBD1 or TRBD2 may supply D (5 bases each). This CDR3 region has 14 residues. Trimming pared 1 base from V and 6 bases from J, leaving 11 bases between. From germline, CDR1 is LNHNV and CDR2 YYDKDF (reference sequence).

On this clonotype itself: With a much larger clone just one base away, this may be a read error. The chain carries TRBV6-6 and TRBJ2-1, with a tentative D call TRBD2 (6 bases). Germline V gives CDR1 MNHNY, CDR2 SVGAGI (reference sequence). The CDR3 is made up of 14 amino acids. V shed 4 bases and J shed 6 bases, with 13 bases lying between them. This CDR3 is CASSWTRLVNEQFF. CDR3 sequence (DNA): TGTGCCAGCAGTTGGACGAGACTAGTCAATGAGCAGTTCTTC.

This clonotype was seen repeatedly, ten times or more. This chain joins TRBV7-2 and TRBJ1-5, with TRBD1 matching 8 bases. CDR1 and CDR2 (germline): SGHTA, FQGNSA. The V and J ends lost 4 bases and 9 bases, in that order; junction bases with no gene match: 11. This CDR3 is built from 15 residues. The CDR3 loop is CASSSGQGGRMPQHF. CDR3 nucleotides: TGTGCCAGCAGCTCTGGACAGGGCGGTAGGATGCCCCAGCATTTT.

On this clonotype itself: Given a much more abundant clone one base away, this may be a read error. The CDR3 sequence: CASGLSQGSLAEAFF. The CDR3 DNA reads as TGTGCCAGCGGACTATCTCAGGGGAGTCTGGCTGAAGCTTTCTTT. V is TRBV12-3 or TRBV12-4 and J is TRBJ1-1; tentative D call: TRBD1 (6 bases). The CDR3 totals 15 residues. V dropped 8 bases and J dropped 6 bases, with 22 bases sitting between them.

The gene calls are TRBV20-1 and TRBJ1-6; D gene uncertain. This CDR3 comprises 16 residues. Deletions cut 0 bases from V and 8 bases from J, with 17 bases between. The germline V gene encodes CDR1 DFQATT and CDR2 SNEGSKA (reference sequence). Written as DNA, the CDR3 is TGCAGTGCTAGAGATGCGCAGGCTGGGAATTATTCACCCCTCCACTTT. Its protein is CSARDAQAGNYSPLHF.